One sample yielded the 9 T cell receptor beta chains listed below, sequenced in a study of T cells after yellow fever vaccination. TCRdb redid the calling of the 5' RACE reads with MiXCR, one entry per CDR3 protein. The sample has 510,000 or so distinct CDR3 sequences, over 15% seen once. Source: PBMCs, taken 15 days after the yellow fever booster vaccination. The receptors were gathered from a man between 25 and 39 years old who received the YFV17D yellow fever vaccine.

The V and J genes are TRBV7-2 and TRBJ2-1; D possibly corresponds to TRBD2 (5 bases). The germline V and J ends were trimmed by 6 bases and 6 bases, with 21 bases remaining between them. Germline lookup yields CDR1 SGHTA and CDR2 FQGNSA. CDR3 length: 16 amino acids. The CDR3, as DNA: TGTGCCAGCAGACCCCCCGGGCTAGCAGTGGGCAATGAGCAGTTCTTC. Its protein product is CASRPPGLAVGNEQFF. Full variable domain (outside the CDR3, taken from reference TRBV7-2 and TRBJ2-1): GAGVSQSPSNKVTEKGKDVELRCDPISGHTALYWYRQSLGQGLEFLIYFQGNSAPDKSGLPSDRFSAERTGGSVSTLTIQRTQQEDSAVYLCASRPPGLAVGNEQFFGPGTRLTVL.

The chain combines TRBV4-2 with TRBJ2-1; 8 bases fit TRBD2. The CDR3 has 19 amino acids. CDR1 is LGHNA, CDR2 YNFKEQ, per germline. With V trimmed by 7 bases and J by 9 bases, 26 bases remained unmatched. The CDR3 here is CASNRGGWPEGLGVFEQFF. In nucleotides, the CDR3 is TGTGCCAGCAACCGGGGAGGGTGGCCTGAGGGACTAGGAGTTTTTGAGCAGTTCTTC.

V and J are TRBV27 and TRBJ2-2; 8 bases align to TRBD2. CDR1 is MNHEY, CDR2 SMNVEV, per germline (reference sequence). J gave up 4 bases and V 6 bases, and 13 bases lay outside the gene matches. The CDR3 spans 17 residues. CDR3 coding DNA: TGTGCCAGCAGCTCACAGGGACTAGTGGCTTCCACCGGGGAGCTGTTTTTT. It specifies CASSSQGLVASTGELFF.

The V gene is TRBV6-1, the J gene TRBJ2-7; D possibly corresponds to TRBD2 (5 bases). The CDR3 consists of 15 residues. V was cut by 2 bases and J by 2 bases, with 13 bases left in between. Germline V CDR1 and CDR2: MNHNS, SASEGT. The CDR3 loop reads CASSELLAAAYEQYF. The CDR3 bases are TGTGCCAGCAGTGAACTTCTAGCAGCAGCCTACGAGCAGTACTTC.

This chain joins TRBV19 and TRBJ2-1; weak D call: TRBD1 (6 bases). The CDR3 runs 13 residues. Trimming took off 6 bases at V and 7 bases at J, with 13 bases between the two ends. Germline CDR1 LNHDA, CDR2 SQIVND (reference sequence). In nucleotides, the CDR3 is TGTGCCAGTAGGGCCCAGGGGATAAATGAGCAGTTCTTC. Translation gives CASRAQGINEQFF.

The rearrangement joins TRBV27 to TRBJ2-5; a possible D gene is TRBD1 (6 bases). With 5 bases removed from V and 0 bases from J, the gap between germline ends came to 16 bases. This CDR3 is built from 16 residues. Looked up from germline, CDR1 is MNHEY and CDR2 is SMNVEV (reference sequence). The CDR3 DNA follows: TGTGCCAGCAGTCCACTGACAGGATCGTACCAAGAGACCCAGTACTTC. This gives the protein CASSPLTGSYQETQYF.

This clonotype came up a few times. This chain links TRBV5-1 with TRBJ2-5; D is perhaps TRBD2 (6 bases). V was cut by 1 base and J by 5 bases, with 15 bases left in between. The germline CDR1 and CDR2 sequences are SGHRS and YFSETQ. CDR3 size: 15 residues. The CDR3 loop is CASSLRDSRRETQYF. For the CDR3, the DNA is TGCGCCAGCAGCTTGAGGGACTCCCGTAGGGAGACCCAGTACTTC.

CDR3 sequence reads: CSARDLPGGDTEAFF. CDR3 DNA sequence: TGCAGTGCTAGAGATCTCCCAGGGGGAGACACTGAAGCTTTCTTT. This rearrangement joins TRBV20-1 to TRBJ1-1, with 7 bases aligning to TRBD1. Trimming at V came to 0 bases and at J to 3 bases, leaving 7 bases not matched to a gene. The CDR3 is made up of 15 amino acids. Per the germline V gene, CDR1 is DFQATT and CDR2 is SNEGSKA (reference sequence).

CDR3 coding DNA: TGTGCCAGCAGGAAAACAGGGGTAGCAGATACGCAGTATTTT. Residues: CASRKTGVADTQYF. The chain links TRBV7-9 to TRBJ2-3; TRBD1 matches 7 bases. V shed 6 bases, J shed 4 bases, and the junction held 7 bases outside the gene matches. The germline V gene encodes CDR1 SEHNR and CDR2 FQNEAQ (reference sequence). This CDR3 has 14 residues.